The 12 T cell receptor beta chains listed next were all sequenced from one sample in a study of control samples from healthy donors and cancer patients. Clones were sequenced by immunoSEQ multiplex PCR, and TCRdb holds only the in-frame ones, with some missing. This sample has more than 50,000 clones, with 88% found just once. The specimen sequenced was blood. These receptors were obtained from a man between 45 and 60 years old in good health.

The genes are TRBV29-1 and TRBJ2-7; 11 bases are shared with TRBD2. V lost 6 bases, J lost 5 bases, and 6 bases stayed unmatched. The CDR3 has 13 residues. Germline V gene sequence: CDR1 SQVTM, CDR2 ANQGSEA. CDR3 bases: TGCAGCGTCGCCACTAGCGGGAGCCACGAGCAGTACTTC. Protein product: CSVATSGSHEQYF.

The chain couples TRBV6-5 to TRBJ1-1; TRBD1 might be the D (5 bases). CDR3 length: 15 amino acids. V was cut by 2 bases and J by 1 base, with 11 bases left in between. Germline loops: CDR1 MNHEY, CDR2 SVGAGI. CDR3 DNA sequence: TGTGCCAGCAGTTACGCCAGGGTAGGGAACACTGAAGCTTTCTTT. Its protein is CASSYARVGNTEAFF.

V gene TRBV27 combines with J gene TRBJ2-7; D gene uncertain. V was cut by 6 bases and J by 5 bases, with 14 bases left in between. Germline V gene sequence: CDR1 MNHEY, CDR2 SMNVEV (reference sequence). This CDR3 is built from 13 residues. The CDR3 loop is CASRYYGRNEQYF. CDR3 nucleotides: TGTGCCAGCAGATACTATGGACGAAACGAGCAGTACTTC.

CDR3 bases: TGCAGCGTTGCCTATCTGGGGAAGCGGACTTACAATGAGCAGTTCTTC. This translates into CSVAYLGKRTYNEQFF. The J gene is TRBJ2-1, the V gene TRBV29-1, with a weak D call TRBD2 (5 bases). Germline assignment: CDR1 SQVTM and CDR2 ANQGSEA. V was trimmed by 4 bases and J by 4 bases, leaving 20 bases between them. The CDR3 runs to 16 residues.

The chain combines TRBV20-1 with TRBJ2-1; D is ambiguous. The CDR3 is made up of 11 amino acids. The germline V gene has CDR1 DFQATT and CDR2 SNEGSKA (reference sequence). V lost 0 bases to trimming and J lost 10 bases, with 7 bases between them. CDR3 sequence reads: CSARDLHEQFF. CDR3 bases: TGCAGTGCTAGAGATCTCCACGAGCAGTTCTTC.

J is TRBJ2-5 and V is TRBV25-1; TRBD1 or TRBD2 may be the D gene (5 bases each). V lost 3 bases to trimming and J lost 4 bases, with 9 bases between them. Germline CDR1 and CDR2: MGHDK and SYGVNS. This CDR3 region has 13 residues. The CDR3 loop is CASSDRDGETQYF. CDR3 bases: TGTGCCAGCAGTGATCGGGACGGAGAGACCCAGTACTTC.

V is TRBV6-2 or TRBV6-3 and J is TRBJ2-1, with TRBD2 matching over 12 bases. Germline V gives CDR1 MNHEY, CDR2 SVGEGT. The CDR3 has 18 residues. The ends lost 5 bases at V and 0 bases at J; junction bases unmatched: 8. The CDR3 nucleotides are TGTGCCAGCAGTGGACTAGCGGGGAAGACCTTCTCCTACAATGAGCAGTTCTTC. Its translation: CASSGLAGKTFSYNEQFF.

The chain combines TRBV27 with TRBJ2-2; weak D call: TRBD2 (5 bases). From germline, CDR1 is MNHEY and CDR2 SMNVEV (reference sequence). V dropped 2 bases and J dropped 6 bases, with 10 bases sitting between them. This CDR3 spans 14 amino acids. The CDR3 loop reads CASSLQAVAGELFF. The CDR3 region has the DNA TGTGCCAGCAGTTTACAAGCGGTCGCCGGGGAGCTGTTTTTT.

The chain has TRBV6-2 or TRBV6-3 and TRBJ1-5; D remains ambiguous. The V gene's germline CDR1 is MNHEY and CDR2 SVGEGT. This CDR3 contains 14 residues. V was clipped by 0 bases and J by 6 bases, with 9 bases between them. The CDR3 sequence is CASSYSIRPQPQHF. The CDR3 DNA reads TGTGCCAGCAGTTACTCAATACGGCCTCAGCCCCAGCATTTT.

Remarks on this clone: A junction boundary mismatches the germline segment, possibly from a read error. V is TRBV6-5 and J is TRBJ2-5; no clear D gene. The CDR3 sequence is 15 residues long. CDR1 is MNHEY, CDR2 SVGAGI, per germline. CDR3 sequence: CAGSYFGKSQETQYF. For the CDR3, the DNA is TGTGCCGGCAGTTACTTTGGGAAGTCTCAAGAGACCCAGTACTTC.

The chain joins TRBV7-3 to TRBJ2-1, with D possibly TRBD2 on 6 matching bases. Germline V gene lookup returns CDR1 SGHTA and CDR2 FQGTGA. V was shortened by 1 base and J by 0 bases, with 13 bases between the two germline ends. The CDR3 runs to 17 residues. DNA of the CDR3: TGTGCCAGCAGCTTAAGGGGAGGTCGGGACTCCTACAATGAGCAGTTCTTC. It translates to CASSLRGGRDSYNEQFF.

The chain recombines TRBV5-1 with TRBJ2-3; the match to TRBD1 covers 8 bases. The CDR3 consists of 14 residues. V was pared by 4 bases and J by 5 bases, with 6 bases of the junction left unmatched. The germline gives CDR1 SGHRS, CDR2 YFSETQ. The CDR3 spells CASSLTGEVDTQYF. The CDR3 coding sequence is TGCGCCAGCAGCCTGACAGGGGAAGTAGATACGCAGTATTTT.